These 10 T cell receptor beta chains were all obtained from the same sample, sequenced in a study of cytomegalovirus exposure and HLA in healthy donors. Primers for the PCR totalled 60 Vbeta and 13 Jbeta. The table came from immunoSEQ multiplex PCR; TCRdb's copy has only in-frame clones and leaves some out. Among about 130,000 clones listed, around 76% were seen once. The sequencing input was PBMCs. These TCRs come from a male donor in good health and CMV-seronegative.

This sequence joins TRBV6-1 and TRBJ2-1, with TRBD1 matching over 8 bases. Unmatched junction bases numbered 13, after V lost 6 bases and J lost 9 bases. CDR1 and CDR2 (germline): MNHNS, SASEGT. The CDR3 spans 15 residues. The CDR3 loop reads CASSHGQGAGGEQFF. In nucleotides, the CDR3 is TGTGCCAGCAGCCATGGACAGGGCGCGGGCGGTGAGCAGTTCTTC.

J is TRBJ1-1 and V is TRBV6-6; weak D call: TRBD1 (5 bases). CDR1 MNHNY and CDR2 SVGAGI come from the germline V gene (reference sequence). V gave up 2 bases and J gave up 1 base, with 11 bases separating them. This CDR3 comprises 15 residues. The CDR3 reads CASSYGGAWNTEAFF. CDR3 in DNA: TGTGCCAGCAGTTACGGCGGGGCCTGGAACACTGAAGCTTTCTTT.

The gene calls are TRBV5-8 and TRBJ1-2; the D is unclear. Trimming removed 6 bases at V and 5 bases at J, with 14 bases between. Germline V lookup: CDR1 SGHTS, CDR2 YDEGEE. The CDR3 has 13 residues. The CDR3 bases are TGTGCCAGCACCACATTCGGGGATTATGGCTACACCTTC. Translation gives CASTTFGDYGYTF.

V usage is TRBV4-3 and J usage is TRBJ2-2; 10 bases agree with TRBD2. This CDR3 region has 18 residues. Germline V lookup: CDR1 LGHNA, CDR2 YSLEER. V was clipped by 4 bases and J by 1 base; unmatched bases: 9. The DNA for the CDR3 is TGCGCCAGCAGCCGCACACCCGGACTAGCGGAGAACACCGGGGAGCTGTTTTTT. Residues: CASSRTPGLAENTGELFF.

This clone came up a few times. The CDR3 loop is CASSPSPYNEQFF. CDR3 DNA: TGTGCCAGCAGCCCTAGCCCCTACAATGAGCAGTTCTTC. J is TRBJ2-1 and V is TRBV11-2, with D maybe TRBD2 (5 bases). V dropped 5 bases and J dropped 2 bases, with 7 bases sitting between them. The CDR3 contains 13 residues. Germline values: CDR1 SGHAT, CDR2 FQNNGV. Filled out from reference TRBV11-2 and TRBJ2-1, the complete variable domain reads EAGVAQSPRYKIIEKRQSVAFWCNPISGHATLYWYQQILGQGPKLLIQFQNNGVVDDSQLPKDRFSAERLKGVDSTLKIQPAKLEDSAVYLCASSPSPYNEQFFGPGTRLTVL.

The chain recombines TRBV25-1 with TRBJ1-6; no clear D. The germline V and J ends were trimmed by 5 bases and 9 bases, with 11 bases remaining between them. The CDR3 has 13 amino acids. Germline CDR1 MGHDK, CDR2 SYGVNS. Here the CDR3 DNA reads TGTGCCAGCAGTACGATTAGTGGTTCACCCCTCCACTTT. This translates into CASSTISGSPLHF.

This clone was observed a few times. The chain has TRBV27 and TRBJ2-7; no firm D call. The CDR3 is 13 amino acids. Germline assignment: CDR1 MNHEY and CDR2 SMNVEV (reference sequence). Deletions cut 2 bases from V and 3 bases from J, with 8 bases between. The CDR3, as DNA: TGTGCCAGCAGTTTAGCGAGGAACTACGAGCAGTACTTC. This codes for CASSLARNYEQYF.

The genes are TRBV5-1 and TRBJ2-1, with 10 bases matching TRBD2. Germline values: CDR1 SGHRS, CDR2 YFSETQ. This CDR3 has 16 amino acids. With 4 bases clipped from V and 0 bases from J, the junction kept 4 bases outside the gene matches. The CDR3 reads CASSKVAGGSYNEQFF. CDR3 bases: TGCGCCAGCAGCAAAGTAGCGGGAGGCTCCTACAATGAGCAGTTCTTC.

This chain connects TRBV6-6 to TRBJ2-1; TRBD1 matches 11 bases. The V and J ends lost 8 bases and 5 bases, in that order; junction bases with no gene match: 5. This CDR3 has 14 amino acids. The germline V gene encodes CDR1 MNHNY and CDR2 SVGAGI (reference sequence). CDR3 in amino acids: CASRGQGVHNEQFF. CDR3 in DNA: TGTGCCAGCCGGGGACAGGGGGTCCACAATGAGCAGTTCTTC.

This clone was recorded a few times. The chain has TRBV6-5 and TRBJ1-6; no clear D. Germline V gene sequence: CDR1 MNHEY, CDR2 SVGAGI. With 4 bases removed from V and 6 bases from J, the gap between germline ends came to 13 bases. The CDR3 is 15 residues long. Written as DNA, the CDR3 is TGTGCCAGCAGTTTTGACCTCCGGGGTAATTCACCCCTCCACTTT. Translating it yields CASSFDLRGNSPLHF.